The 21 T cell receptor beta chains given below trace back to one sample, sequenced in a study of blood T cell repertoires in COVID-19. Clones were sequenced by immunoSEQ multiplex PCR, and TCRdb holds only the in-frame ones, with some missing. This table has 140,000 or so clones, around 80% appearing once. The material sequenced was peripheral blood. These receptors all come from a woman aged 60-75 years with acute or convalescent COVID-19.

The chain uses TRBV27 and TRBJ1-1, with a possible D match to TRBD1 (5 bases). V was trimmed by 3 bases and J by 2 bases, leaving 13 bases between them. CDR1 is MNHEY and CDR2 is SMNVEV in the germline V gene (reference sequence). The CDR3 totals 15 residues. The CDR3 sequence is CASSFGRTPNTEAFF. CDR3 nucleotide sequence: TGTGCCAGCAGTTTCGGGCGGACACCCAACACTGAAGCTTTCTTT.

The J gene is TRBJ2-3, the V gene TRBV18; 15 nucleotides match TRBD2. The ends lost 6 bases at V and 4 bases at J; junction bases unmatched: 11. CDR3 length: 18 residues. Germline CDR1 KGHSH, CDR2 LQKENI. DNA of the CDR3: TGTGCCAGCTCCCCCGGACTAGCGGGAGGGCCACTGGCAGATACGCAGTATTTT. Translating gives CASSPGLAGGPLADTQYF.

This clone appeared a few times. The CDR3 protein is CASSLGVMGGSPLHF. The CDR3 DNA reads as TGTGCCAGCAGCTTAGGCGTTATGGGGGGGTCACCCCTCCACTTT. The V gene is TRBV11-2, the J gene TRBJ1-6, with D possibly TRBD1 on 5 matching bases. The V gene lost 1 base and the J gene lost 10 bases, with 14 bases spanning the gap. The CDR3 consists of 15 residues. Germline CDR1 and CDR2: SGHAT and FQNNGV.

The V gene is TRBV20-1, the J gene TRBJ2-5; D uncertain. Between the trimmed V and J ends, which lost 3 bases and 1 base, there was a span of 6 bases. The CDR3 totals 12 residues. In germline, CDR1 is DFQATT, CDR2 SNEGSKA (reference sequence). The CDR3 loop reads CSASFLQETQYF. CDR3 nucleotide sequence: TGCAGTGCTAGTTTCCTCCAAGAGACCCAGTACTTC.

About this clone itself: Compared with germline, one end of the junction differs, possibly owing to a read error. The chain uses TRBV14 and TRBJ2-7; D call uncertain. Germline CDR1 and CDR2: SGHDN and FVKESK. The length of the CDR3 is 17 residues. DNA for the CDR3: TGTGCCAGCAGCCAAGATCCCCTAGAAGCTTTCTCCGACGAGCAGTACTTC. Translating gives CASSQDPLEAFSDEQYF.

DNA of the CDR3: TGCGCCAGCAGTGAGAGACAGAATAATTCACCCCTCCACTTT. Encoded protein: CASSERQNNSPLHF. The V gene is TRBV10-2, the J gene TRBJ1-6; weak D call: TRBD1 (5 bases). The CDR3 consists of 14 residues. The V end was cut by 2 bases, the J end by 5 bases, with 7 bases between. Germline CDR1 and CDR2: WSHSY and SAAADI.

V gene TRBV18 combines with J gene TRBJ2-7; 12 positions agree with TRBD2. Per germline, CDR1 KGHSH and CDR2 LQKENI. With V trimmed by 3 bases and J by 5 bases, 5 bases remained unmatched. The CDR3 runs 15 residues. This CDR3 reads CASSPLAGGPHEQYF. The CDR3 bases are TGTGCCAGCTCACCTCTAGCGGGAGGGCCTCACGAGCAGTACTTC. Drawing the rest from reference TRBV18 and TRBJ2-7, the complete variable domain is NAGVMQNPRHLVRRRGQEARLRCSPMKGHSHVYWYRQLPEEGLKFMVYLQKENIIDESGMPKERFSAEFPKEGPSILRIQQVVRGDSAAYFCASSPLAGGPHEQYFGPGTRLTVT.

This clone occurred a few times. The rearrangement uses TRBV6-5 and TRBJ2-2; 9 bases align to TRBD2. Trimming took 3 bases from V and 2 from J; bases not matched to a gene: 4. The germline V gene encodes CDR1 MNHEY and CDR2 SVGAGI. This CDR3 region has 16 residues. The CDR3 nucleotides are TGTGCCAGCAGTTATCAGACTAGCGGCAACACCGGGGAGCTGTTTTTT. Translated: CASSYQTSGNTGELFF.

The rearrangement joins TRBV27 to TRBJ2-1; possibly TRBD1 for D (6 bases). In germline, CDR1 is MNHEY, CDR2 SMNVEV (reference sequence). This CDR3 is 14 amino acids long. The germline V and J ends were trimmed by 6 bases and 6 bases, with 15 bases remaining between them. The CDR3 bases are TGTGCCAGCAGGATGACAGGATTCATCAATGAGCAGTTCTTC. This gives the protein CASRMTGFINEQFF.

The chain uses TRBV6-1 and TRBJ1-6; 8 bases are shared with TRBD1. V lost 3 bases, J lost 8 bases, and 6 bases stayed unmatched. From germline, CDR1 is MNHNS and CDR2 SASEGT. The CDR3 covers 15 residues. CDR3: CASSEGTGDHSPLHF. CDR3 DNA: TGTGCCAGCAGTGAGGGGACAGGTGACCATTCACCCCTCCACTTT.

This CDR3 reads CASSQAFLSGPPSYNEQFF. For the CDR3, the DNA is TGCGCCAGCAGCCAAGCCTTTCTAAGCGGGCCTCCCTCCTACAATGAGCAGTTCTTC. The chain joins TRBV4-1 to TRBJ2-1; weak D call: TRBD2 (6 bases). Between the trimmed V and J ends, which lost 1 base and 0 bases, there was a span of 19 bases. This CDR3 has 19 amino acids. The germline gives CDR1 MGHRA, CDR2 YSYEKL.

This rearrangement joins TRBV16 to TRBJ1-1; the match to TRBD1 covers 9 bases. V shed 4 bases, J shed 5 bases, and the junction held 5 bases outside the gene matches. Germline V gene lookup returns CDR1 KGHSY and CDR2 FQNENV. CDR3 length: 14 amino acids. The DNA for the CDR3 is TGTGCCAGCAGCCTAGAAGACAGGGGGACTGAAGCTTTCTTT. Amino acid sequence: CASSLEDRGTEAFF.

J is TRBJ2-4 and V is TRBV11-2; weak D call: TRBD2 (5 bases). Trimming cost V 2 bases and J 9 bases, with 8 bases left between them. Per the germline V gene, CDR1 is SGHAT and CDR2 is FQNNGV. The CDR3 sequence is 12 residues long. The CDR3 here is CASSLTGVIQYF. As DNA, the CDR3 is TGTGCCAGCAGCTTAACCGGGGTCATTCAGTACTTC.

This chain joins TRBV7-9 and TRBJ2-1; TRBD2 matches at 13 bases. Germline values: CDR1 SEHNR, CDR2 FQNEAQ (reference sequence). With 6 bases clipped from V and 6 bases from J, the junction kept 5 bases outside the gene matches. CDR3 size: 15 residues. CDR3 bases: TGTGCCAGCAGATCATGGACTAGCGGGGGCAATGAGCAGTTCTTC. The encoded protein is CASRSWTSGGNEQFF.

This chain links TRBV18 with TRBJ1-1, with 7 positions matching TRBD1. V trimming: 3 bases; J trimming: 8 bases; junction bases outside the gene matches: 15. Looked up from germline, CDR1 is KGHSH and CDR2 is LQKENI. The CDR3 covers 16 residues. For the CDR3, the DNA is TGTGCCAGCTCACCCAGGACAGGTACTATCCTCCCCGAAGCTTTCTTT. Amino acid sequence: CASSPRTGTILPEAFF. Variable domain in full (rest from reference TRBV18 and TRBJ1-1): NAGVMQNPRHLVRRRGQEARLRCSPMKGHSHVYWYRQLPEEGLKFMVYLQKENIIDESGMPKERFSAEFPKEGPSILRIQQVVRGDSAAYFCASSPRTGTILPEAFFGQGTRLTVV.

The CDR3 nucleotides read TGTGCCAGCAGTTCTTGGCGGGCTAACTACAATGAGCAGTTCTTC. Protein sequence: CASSSWRANYNEQFF. The chain carries TRBV27 and TRBJ2-1; TRBD2 might be the D (5 bases). Germline lookup yields CDR1 MNHEY and CDR2 SMNVEV (reference sequence). Trimming pared 4 bases from V and 3 bases from J, leaving 13 bases between. The CDR3 loop spans 15 amino acids.

The rearrangement links TRBV6-5 to TRBJ1-3; D remains unclear. V lost 8 bases and J 4 bases, leaving 6 bases between the germline ends. Germline V CDR1 and CDR2: MNHEY, SVGAGI. This CDR3 comprises 11 residues. CDR3 DNA: TGTGCCAGCCAGTCCGGAAACACCATATATTTT. This codes for CASQSGNTIYF.

This chain uses TRBV28 with TRBJ2-2, with 9 bases identical to TRBD1. Germline CDR1 reads MDHEN; CDR2 reads SYDVKM. V trimming: 4 bases; J trimming: 7 bases; junction bases outside the gene matches: 10. The CDR3 covers 16 residues. CDR3: CASSSQDRGRSGELFF. The CDR3 DNA reads TGTGCCAGCAGTTCCCAGGACAGGGGACGAAGCGGGGAGCTGTTTTTT.

The rearrangement joins TRBV5-1 to TRBJ2-3; 7 positions match TRBD2. There are 15 residues in the CDR3. Germline loops: CDR1 SGHRS, CDR2 YFSETQ. V gave up 1 base and J gave up 3 bases; unmatched junction bases: 5. The CDR3 loop is CASSLTGGGTDTQYF. CDR3 in DNA: TGCGCCAGCAGCTTGACGGGAGGAGGTACAGATACGCAGTATTTT.

The V call is TRBV5-4, the J call TRBJ1-1; maybe TRBD1 (5 bases). This CDR3 comprises 13 residues. Germline CDR1 SGHNT, CDR2 YYREEE (reference sequence). V was cut by 1 base and J by 5 bases, with 9 bases left in between. The CDR3: CASSLSRGTEAFF. The DNA of the CDR3 is TGTGCCAGCAGCTTGAGTCGGGGGACTGAAGCTTTCTTT.

The rearrangement links TRBV28 to TRBJ1-4; 9 bases match TRBD1. CDR1 and CDR2 from the germline V gene are MDHEN and SYDVKM. V shed 2 bases and J 5 bases; nucleotides not matched to a gene: 3. The CDR3 extends over 15 amino acids. The CDR3 here is CASSLGGTGNEKLFF. The DNA for the CDR3 is TGTGCCAGCAGTTTAGGGGGGACAGGGAATGAAAAACTGTTTTTT. Variable domain in full (rest from reference TRBV28 and TRBJ1-4): DVKVTQSSRYLVKRTGEKVFLECVQDMDHENMFWYRQDPGLGLRLIYFSYDVKMKEKGDIPEGYSVSREKKERFSLILESASTNQTSMYLCASSLGGTGNEKLFFGSGTQLSVL.